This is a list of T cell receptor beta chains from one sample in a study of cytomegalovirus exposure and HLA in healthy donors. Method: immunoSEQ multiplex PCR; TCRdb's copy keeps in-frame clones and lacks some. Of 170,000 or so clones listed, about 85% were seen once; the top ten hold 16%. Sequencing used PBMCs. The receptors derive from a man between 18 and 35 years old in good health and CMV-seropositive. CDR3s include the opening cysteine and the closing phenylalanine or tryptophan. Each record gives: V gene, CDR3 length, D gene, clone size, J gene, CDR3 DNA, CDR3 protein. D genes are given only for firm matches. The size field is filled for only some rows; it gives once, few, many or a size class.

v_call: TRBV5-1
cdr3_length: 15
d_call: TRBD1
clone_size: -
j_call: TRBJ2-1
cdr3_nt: TGCGCCAGCAGCTTACGACAGGGGCTTTACAATGAGCAGTTCTTC
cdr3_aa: CASSLRQGLYNEQFF

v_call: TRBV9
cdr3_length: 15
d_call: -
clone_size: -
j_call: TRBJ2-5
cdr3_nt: TGTGCCAGCAGCGCCTCCGGGACAACCCAAGAGACCCAGTACTTC
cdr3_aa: CASSASGTTQETQYF

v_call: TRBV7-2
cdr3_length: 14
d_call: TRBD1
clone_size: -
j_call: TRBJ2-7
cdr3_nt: TGTGCCAGCAGTGAAACAGGGGGCACGTACGAGCAGTACTTC
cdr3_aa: CASSETGGTYEQYF

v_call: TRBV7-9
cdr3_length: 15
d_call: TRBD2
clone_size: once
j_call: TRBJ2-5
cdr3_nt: TGTGCCAGCAGCTTGACTAGCGGGTCCCAAGAGACCCAGTACTTC
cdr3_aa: CASSLTSGSQETQYF

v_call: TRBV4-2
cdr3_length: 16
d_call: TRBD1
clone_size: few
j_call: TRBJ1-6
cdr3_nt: TGTGCCAGCAGCCAAGACCCAGGGGGCGGGAATTCACCCCTCCACTTT
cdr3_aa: CASSQDPGGGNSPLHF

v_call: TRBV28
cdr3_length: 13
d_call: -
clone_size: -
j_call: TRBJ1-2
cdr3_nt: TGTGCCAGCAGTTCTACCTTACGCTATGGCTACACCTTC
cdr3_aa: CASSSTLRYGYTF

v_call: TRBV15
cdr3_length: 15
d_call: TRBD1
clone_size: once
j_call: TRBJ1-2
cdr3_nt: TGTGCCACCAGCAGAGAAAGGGACAGGGGAAATGGCTACACCTTC
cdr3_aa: CATSRERDRGNGYTF

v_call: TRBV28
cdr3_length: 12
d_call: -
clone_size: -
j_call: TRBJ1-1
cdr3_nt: TGTGCCAGCACGGGTCGGCGGACTGAAGCTTTCTTT
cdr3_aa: CASTGRRTEAFF

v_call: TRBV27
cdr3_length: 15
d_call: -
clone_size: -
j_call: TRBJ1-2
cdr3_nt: TGTGCCAGCAGTTCGCTTTCGGGACTTGGGAAGGGCTACATCTTC
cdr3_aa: CASSSLSGLGKGYIF

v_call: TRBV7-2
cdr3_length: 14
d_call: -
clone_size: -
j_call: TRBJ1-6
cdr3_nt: TGTGCCAGCCGCCATGGGGGGGCAGGTACACCCCTCCACTTT
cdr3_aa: CASRHGGAGTPLHF

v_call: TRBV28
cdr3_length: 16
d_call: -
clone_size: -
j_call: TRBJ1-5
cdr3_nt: TGTGCCAGCAATTCTCCGGGACACGATAGCAATCAGCCCCAGCATTTT
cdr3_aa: CASNSPGHDSNQPQHF

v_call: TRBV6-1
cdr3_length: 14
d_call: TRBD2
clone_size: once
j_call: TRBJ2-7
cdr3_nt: TGTGCCAGCAGTGAACTAGCGGGACCTGTCGAGCAGTACTTC
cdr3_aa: CASSELAGPVEQYF

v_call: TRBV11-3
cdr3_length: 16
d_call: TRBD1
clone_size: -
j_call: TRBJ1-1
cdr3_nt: TGTGCCAGCAGCTTCCGGGGACAGGGCACGAGCACTGAAGCTTTCTTT
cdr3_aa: CASSFRGQGTSTEAFF

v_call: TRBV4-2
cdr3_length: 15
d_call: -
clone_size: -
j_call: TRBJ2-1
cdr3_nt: TGTGCCAGCAGCCAAGATAAACTAGCATACAATGAGCAGTTCTTC
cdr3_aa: CASSQDKLAYNEQFF

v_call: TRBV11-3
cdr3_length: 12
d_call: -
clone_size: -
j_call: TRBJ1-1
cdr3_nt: TGTGCCAGCAGGAGGACAGCTAATGAAGCTTTCTTT
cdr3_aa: CASRRTANEAFF

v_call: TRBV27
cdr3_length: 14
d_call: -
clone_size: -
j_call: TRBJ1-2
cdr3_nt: TGTGCCAGCAGCGACCGCCCGCAGGGGAGCGGCTACACCTTC
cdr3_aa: CASSDRPQGSGYTF

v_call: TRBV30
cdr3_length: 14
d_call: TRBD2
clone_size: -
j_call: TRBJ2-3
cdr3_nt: TGTGCCTGGAGTTCTAGCGGTAGCACAGATACGCAGTATTTT
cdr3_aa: CAWSSSGSTDTQYF

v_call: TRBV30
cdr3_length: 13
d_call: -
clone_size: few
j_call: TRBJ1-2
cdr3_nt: TGTGCCTGGAGGAGGGCCACTAACTATGGCTACACCTTC
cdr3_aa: CAWRRATNYGYTF

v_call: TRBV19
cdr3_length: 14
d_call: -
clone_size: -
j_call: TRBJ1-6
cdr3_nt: TGTGCCACCCCCGACAGCTTGTATAATTCACCCCTCCACTTT
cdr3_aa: CATPDSLYNSPLHF

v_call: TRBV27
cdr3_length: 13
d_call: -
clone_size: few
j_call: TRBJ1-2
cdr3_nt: TGTGCCAGCAGTTTACGGGGAAACTATGGCTACACCTTC
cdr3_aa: CASSLRGNYGYTF

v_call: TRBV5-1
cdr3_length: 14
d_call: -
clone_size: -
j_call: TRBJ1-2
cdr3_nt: TGCGCCAGCAGCTTCGGCGGGGGGGGCTATGGCTACACCTTC
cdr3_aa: CASSFGGGGYGYTF

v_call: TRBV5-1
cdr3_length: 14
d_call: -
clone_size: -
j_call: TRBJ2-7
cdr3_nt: TGCGCCAGCAGCTTGGACGGGTCGACTGGCGAGCAGTACTTC
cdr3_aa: CASSLDGSTGEQYF

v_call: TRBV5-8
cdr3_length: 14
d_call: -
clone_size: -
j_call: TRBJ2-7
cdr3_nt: TGTGCCAGCAGCTTAGGACAGCCGTCCTACGAGCAGTACTTC
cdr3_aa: CASSLGQPSYEQYF

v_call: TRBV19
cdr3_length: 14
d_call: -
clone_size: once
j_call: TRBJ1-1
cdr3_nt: TGTGCCAGTAGTTGGACAGCCTCGAACACTGAAGCTTTCTTT
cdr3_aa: CASSWTASNTEAFF

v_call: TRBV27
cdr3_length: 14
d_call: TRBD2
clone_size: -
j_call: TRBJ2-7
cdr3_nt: TGTGCCAGCAGGGGGACGGGAGGGGCCTACGAGCAGTACTTC
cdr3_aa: CASRGTGGAYEQYF

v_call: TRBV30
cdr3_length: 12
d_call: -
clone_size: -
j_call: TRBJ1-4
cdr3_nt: TGTGCCTGGAGCCTATCAAGCGGAAAACTGTTTTTT
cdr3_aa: CAWSLSSGKLFF

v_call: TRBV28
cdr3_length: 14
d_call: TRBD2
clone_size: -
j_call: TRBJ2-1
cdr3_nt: TGTGCCACCTACGCCAGCGGGAGAAGGAATGAGCAGTTCTTC
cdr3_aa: CATYASGRRNEQFF

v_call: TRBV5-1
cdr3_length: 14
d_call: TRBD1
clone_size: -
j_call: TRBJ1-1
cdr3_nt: TGCGCCAGCAGCTTCCTACAGGGGAGCACTGAAGCTTTCTTT
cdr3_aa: CASSFLQGSTEAFF